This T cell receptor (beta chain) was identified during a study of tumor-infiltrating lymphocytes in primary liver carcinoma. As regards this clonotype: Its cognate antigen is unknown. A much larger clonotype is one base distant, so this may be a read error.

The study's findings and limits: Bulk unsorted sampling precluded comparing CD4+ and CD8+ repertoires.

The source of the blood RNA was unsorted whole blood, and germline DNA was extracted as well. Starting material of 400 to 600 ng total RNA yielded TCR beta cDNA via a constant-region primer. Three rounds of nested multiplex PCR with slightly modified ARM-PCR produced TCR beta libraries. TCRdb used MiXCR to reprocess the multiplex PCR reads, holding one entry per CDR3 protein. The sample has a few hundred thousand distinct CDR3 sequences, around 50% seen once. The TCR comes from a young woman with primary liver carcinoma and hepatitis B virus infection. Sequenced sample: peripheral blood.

The CDR3 loop reads CSVRTGDTEAFF. The CDR3 coding sequence is TGCAGCGTGAGAACAGGGGACACTGAAGCTTTCTTT. This chain connects TRBV29-1 to TRBJ1-1, with 7 bases fitting TRBD1. The CDR3 is 12 amino acids. V was clipped by 6 bases and J by 3 bases; unmatched bases: 4. Germline CDR1 is SQVTM and CDR2 is ANQGSEA.